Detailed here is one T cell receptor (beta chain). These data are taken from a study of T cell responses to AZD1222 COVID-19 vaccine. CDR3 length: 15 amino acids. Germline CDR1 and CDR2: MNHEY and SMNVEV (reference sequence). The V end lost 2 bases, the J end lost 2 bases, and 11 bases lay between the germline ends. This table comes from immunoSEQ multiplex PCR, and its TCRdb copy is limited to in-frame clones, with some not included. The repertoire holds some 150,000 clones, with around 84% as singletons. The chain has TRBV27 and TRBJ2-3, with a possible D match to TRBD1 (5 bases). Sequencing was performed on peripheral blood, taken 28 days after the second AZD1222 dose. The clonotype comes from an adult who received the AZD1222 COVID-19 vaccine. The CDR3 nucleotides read TGTGCCAGCAGTTTAAGACAGTTAGCCACAGATACGCAGTATTTT. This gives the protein CASSLRQLATDTQYF.